One and the same sample provided the 23 T cell receptor beta chains below, sequenced in a study of response to subunit inactivated influenza vaccine. TCRdb analysed the RT-PCR reads with MiXCR anew, one entry per CDR3 protein. The profile shows around 530,000 distinct CDR3 sequences, 15% to 20% of them singletons. Sequenced here: CD4+ T cells sorted from PBMCs, sampled roughly 24 months after vaccination. The receptor source for this set is a man in his fifties or sixties who received an inactivated influenza vaccine.

This clonotype was recorded a few times. The chain combines TRBV20-1 with TRBJ2-2; D is possibly TRBD1 (5 bases). V was trimmed by 1 base and J by 6 bases, leaving 18 bases between them. Germline V gives CDR1 DFQATT, CDR2 SNEGSKA (reference sequence). CDR3 length: 16 residues. The CDR3 loop is CSARADGQRHAGELFF. CDR3 nucleotides: TGCAGTGCTAGAGCGGACGGACAAAGGCATGCCGGGGAGCTGTTTTTT.

Only a few counts were recorded for this clonotype. The chain combines TRBV10-1 with TRBJ2-1, with 9 bases matching TRBD2. The germline V gene encodes CDR1 WNHNN and CDR2 SYGVQD (reference sequence). V shed 2 bases, J shed 7 bases, and the junction held 9 bases outside the gene matches. This CDR3 region has 16 residues. CDR3 in amino acids: CASSEKPAGGPNEQFF. DNA of the CDR3: TGCGCCAGCAGTGAGAAACCAGCGGGGGGCCCGAATGAGCAGTTCTTC.

This chain uses TRBV27 with TRBJ2-1; 9 bases match TRBD2. Germline values: CDR1 MNHEY, CDR2 SMNVEV (reference sequence). This CDR3 spans 15 amino acids. V shed 2 bases and J 5 bases; nucleotides not matched to a gene: 4. The CDR3 here is CASSLGRGGNNEQFF. The CDR3 DNA follows: TGTGCCAGCAGTTTAGGGCGGGGGGGAAACAATGAGCAGTTCTTC.

This clonotype came up a few times. The V call is TRBV20-1, the J call TRBJ2-7; D possibly corresponds to TRBD1 (6 bases). CDR3 length equals 14 residues. The germline CDR1 and CDR2 sequences are DFQATT and SNEGSKA (reference sequence). V was trimmed by 6 bases and J by 2 bases, leaving 17 bases between them. The CDR3 region is CSATGQLQTYEQYF. The CDR3 DNA reads TGCAGTGCAACCGGACAGTTACAAACCTACGAGCAGTACTTC.

V usage is TRBV7-2 and J usage is TRBJ1-5; the D gene is possibly TRBD1 (5 bases). V lost 3 bases and J lost 6, with 12 bases in between. The CDR3 contains 14 residues. CDR1 is SGHTA, CDR2 FQGNSA, per germline. The CDR3 protein is CASSFQGGAQPQHF. The CDR3 DNA reads TGTGCCAGCAGCTTTCAGGGTGGTGCTCAGCCCCAGCATTTT. The full variable domain, with the rest looked up from reference TRBV7-2 and TRBJ1-5, is GAGVSQSPSNKVTEKGKDVELRCDPISGHTALYWYRQSLGQGLEFLIYFQGNSAPDKSGLPSDRFSAERTGGSVSTLTIQRTQQEDSAVYLCASSFQGGAQPQHFGDGTRLSIL.

This clonotype was recorded a few times. The J gene is TRBJ2-1, the V gene TRBV15; D is possibly TRBD1 (5 bases). V gave up 1 base and J gave up 4 bases, with 8 bases separating them. This CDR3 is 14 amino acids long. Per the germline V gene, CDR1 is LNHNV and CDR2 is YYDKDF (reference sequence). The CDR3: CATSRVGLYNEQFF. As DNA, the CDR3 is TGTGCCACCAGCAGAGTGGGGCTGTACAATGAGCAGTTCTTC.

This clonotype came up many times. CDR3 nucleotide sequence: TGTGCCAGCAGCCGGATCCTGCGGGAGACCCAGTACTTC. Translating gives CASSRILRETQYF. The chain couples TRBV7-2 to TRBJ2-5; the D is unclear. V was shortened by 5 bases and J by 5 bases, with 12 bases between the two germline ends. Per germline, CDR1 SGHTA and CDR2 FQGNSA. The CDR3 consists of 13 residues.

The table lists this clonotype with a few counts. V usage is TRBV6-1 and J usage is TRBJ1-1; D is unresolved. Trimming stripped 5 bases from V and 0 bases from J, with 10 bases between. This CDR3 has 14 amino acids. The V gene's germline CDR1 is MNHNS and CDR2 SASEGT. The CDR3 DNA follows: TGTGCCAGCAGTAAACAAGATCTGAACACTGAAGCTTTCTTT. It is translated as CASSKQDLNTEAFF.

There are a few counts of this clonotype. The V gene is TRBV3-1, the J gene TRBJ2-3; the D is unclear. Germline CDR1 is LGHDT and CDR2 is YNNKEL (reference sequence). The CDR3 spans 14 residues. V dropped 4 bases and J dropped 4 bases, with 12 bases sitting between them. The CDR3 is CASSPLRAADTQYF. In nucleotides, the CDR3 is TGTGCCAGCAGCCCGCTTCGGGCGGCAGATACGCAGTATTTT.

This clonotype was counted many times. This chain uses TRBV20-1 with TRBJ2-6; D is ambiguous. The CDR3 length is 15 residues. Per the germline V gene, CDR1 is DFQATT and CDR2 is SNEGSKA (reference sequence). The V end was cut by 4 bases, the J end by 0 bases, with 10 bases between. CDR3 residues: CSATSPGSGANVLTF. CDR3 DNA sequence: TGCAGTGCTACCAGTCCGGGCTCTGGGGCCAACGTCCTGACTTTC.

J is TRBJ2-5 and V is TRBV15; TRBD2 aligns across 8 bases. Germline CDR1 LNHNV, CDR2 YYDKDF (reference sequence). This CDR3 region has 14 residues. The V and J ends lost 4 bases and 5 bases, in that order; junction bases with no gene match: 6. The CDR3 region is CATSIRGGHETQYF. CDR3 DNA: TGTGCCACCAGCATCCGGGGGGGCCACGAGACCCAGTACTTC. Looking up the rest from reference TRBV15 and TRBJ2-5 gives the full variable domain: DAMVIQNPRYQVTQFGKPVTLSCSQTLNHNVMYWYQQKSSQAPKLLFHYYDKDFNNEADTPDNFQSRRPNTSFCFLDIRSPGLGDTAMYLCATSIRGGHETQYFGPGTRLLVL.

This chain joins TRBV28 and TRBJ2-4; 8 positions match TRBD1. In germline, CDR1 is MDHEN, CDR2 SYDVKM. With 6 bases clipped from V and 9 bases from J, the junction kept 10 bases outside the gene matches. This CDR3 spans 14 amino acids. CDR3 loop: CASSSPGTGSIQYF. The CDR3 DNA is TGTGCCAGCAGCTCCCCCGGGACAGGATCCATTCAGTACTTC.

The chain combines TRBV5-1 with TRBJ2-2, with D possibly matching TRBD2 (6 bases). The germline V gene has CDR1 SGHRS and CDR2 YFSETQ. The CDR3 consists of 16 residues. The germline V and J ends were trimmed by 0 bases and 2 bases, with 11 bases remaining between them. The CDR3: CASSLARGDNTGELFF. The CDR3 DNA reads as TGCGCCAGCAGCTTGGCTCGCGGGGATAACACCGGGGAGCTGTTTTTT.

The CDR3 bases are TGCAGTGCCTCCCCGGGACCGGACGGGAGTGAGCAGTTCTTC. This translates into CSASPGPDGSEQFF. V is TRBV20-1 and J is TRBJ2-1, with a tentative D call TRBD2 (6 bases). The V and J ends lost 6 bases and 9 bases respectively, with 21 bases between them. CDR3 length equals 14 residues. Looked up from germline, CDR1 is DFQATT and CDR2 is SNEGSKA (reference sequence).

J is TRBJ1-5 and V is TRBV6-5, with D hard to call. Germline CDR1 and CDR2: MNHEY and SVGAGI. The CDR3 spans 15 residues. The V end was cut by 0 bases, the J end by 3 bases, with 9 bases between. CDR3 sequence reads: CASSYSIGVNQPQHF. The CDR3 coding sequence is TGTGCCAGCAGTTACTCGATTGGGGTCAATCAGCCCCAGCATTTT.

This clonotype was counted between two and nine times. V usage is TRBV20-1 and J usage is TRBJ1-2; perhaps TRBD1 as D (6 bases). Germline V CDR1 and CDR2: DFQATT, SNEGSKA (reference sequence). The germline V and J ends were trimmed by 3 bases and 5 bases, with 13 bases remaining between them. This CDR3 is built from 13 residues. The CDR3 coding sequence is TGCAGTGCTAGGGTGACAGGCGGTTATGGCTACACCTTC. Translation: CSARVTGGYGYTF.

The chain has TRBV4-3 and TRBJ2-7, with 8 bases identical to TRBD2. CDR1 is LGHNA and CDR2 is YSLEER in the germline V gene. The junction had 7 bases not matched to a gene; V was cut back by 0 bases and J by 3 bases. The CDR3 is 16 amino acids. The CDR3 nucleotides are TGCGCCAGCAGCCAAGAGCTCACTAGCGGCTACTACGAGCAGTACTTC. It codes for CASSQELTSGYYEQYF.

This clonotype has at least ten counts. CDR3 bases: TGCAGTGCCCAACAGGGGAACGAGCAGTACTTC. Translating gives CSAQQGNEQYF. This chain uses TRBV20-1 with TRBJ2-7; TRBD1 aligns across 7 bases. The CDR3 is 11 amino acids. Germline V gives CDR1 DFQATT, CDR2 SNEGSKA (reference sequence). Trimming at V came to 6 bases and at J to 5 bases, leaving 4 bases not matched to a gene.

The CDR3 spells CSVADGVKNIQYF. The CDR3 nucleotides are TGCAGCGTAGCGGATGGCGTCAAAAACATTCAGTACTTC. The chain is built from TRBV29-1 and TRBJ2-4; perhaps TRBD2 as D (5 bases). This CDR3 spans 13 amino acids. CDR1 and CDR2 (germline): SQVTM, ANQGSEA. Trimming shortened V by 6 bases and J by 3 bases, and 12 bases separated the two germline ends.

The chain combines TRBV12-3 or TRBV12-4 with TRBJ1-5, with D perhaps TRBD1 (6 bases). The CDR3 has 20 residues. V lost 2 bases and J 1 base, leaving 24 bases between the germline ends. In nucleotides, the CDR3 is TGTGCCAGCAGTTTACTTCCTATCTCTTCAGGGGACCCAAGCAATCAGCCCCAGCATTTT. This encodes CASSLLPISSGDPSNQPQHF.

The V and J genes are TRBV18 and TRBJ2-3, with 11 bases lining up with TRBD1. The V and J ends lost 6 bases and 8 bases, in that order; junction bases with no gene match: 7. Germline V gene data show CDR1 as KGHSH and CDR2 as LQKENI. The CDR3 consists of 14 residues. CDR3 nucleotide sequence: TGTGCCAGCTCCAACGGACAGGGGGCCGGTACGCAGTATTTT. This encodes CASSNGQGAGTQYF.

This chain links TRBV20-1 with TRBJ2-3; 9 bases fit TRBD2. With 7 bases clipped from V and 2 bases from J, the junction kept 10 bases outside the gene matches. The CDR3 spans 15 residues. Germline V gives CDR1 DFQATT, CDR2 SNEGSKA (reference sequence). The CDR3 is CSGRSASGVTDTQYF. Here the CDR3 DNA reads TGCAGTGGTCGTAGCGCTAGCGGGGTCACAGATACGCAGTATTTT.

This clonotype was counted many times. The chain couples TRBV20-1 to TRBJ1-5; 7 nucleotides match TRBD1. The CDR3 extends over 14 amino acids. Germline CDR1 reads DFQATT; CDR2 reads SNEGSKA (reference sequence). The V segment lost 5 bases and the J segment 5 bases; nucleotides outside the gene matches: 9. The CDR3, as DNA: TGCAGTGCTCTTTCCGGGACAGAGGATCAGCCCCAGCATTTT. It yields the protein CSALSGTEDQPQHF.